These T cell receptor beta chains were read from a single sample in a study of OX40 agonist ivuxolimab in advanced cancers. TCRdb keeps only in-frame clones here, not all; method: immunoSEQ multiplex PCR. The sample includes 60,000 or so clones, over 75% of them seen just once. This material consisted of CD4+ or CD8+ T cells sorted from blood, taken in a trial of the OX40 agonist ivuxolimab. The receptor set was obtained from an adult with an advanced solid tumor such as melanoma, head and neck, liver or kidney cancer. CDR3s include the opening cysteine and the closing phenylalanine or tryptophan. The order of the fields is CDR3 protein, CDR3 DNA, D gene, J gene, clone size, V gene. D genes are given only for firm matches. Size tells how often a clone was seen (once, few, many) or the class of an expanded clone, and some rows leave it out.

CDR3 protein: CAWRAGGAGWFF
CDR3 DNA: TGTGCCTGGAGGGCAGGGGGCGCGGGCTGGTTCTTC
D gene: TRBD1
J gene: TRBJ2-1
clone size: .
V gene: TRBV30

CDR3 protein: CASSLVNYRGTTEAFF
CDR3 DNA: TGTGCCAGCAGCTTGGTTAATTACAGGGGGACTACTGAAGCTTTCTTT
D gene: TRBD1
J gene: TRBJ1-1
clone size: .
V gene: TRBV7-9

CDR3 protein: CASSLVGTGIRNEQFF
CDR3 DNA: TGTGCCAGCAGCTTAGTCGGGACAGGGATAAGAAATGAGCAGTTCTTC
D gene: TRBD1
J gene: TRBJ2-1
clone size: .
V gene: TRBV7-2

CDR3 protein: CASSLKSPNQPQHF
CDR3 DNA: TGTGCCAGCAGTTTAAAGTCCCCCAATCAGCCCCAGCATTTT
D gene: .
J gene: TRBJ1-5
clone size: .
V gene: TRBV27

CDR3 protein: CASSLVGMVTVYGYTF
CDR3 DNA: TGTGCCAGCAGCTTAGTGGGTATGGTGACAGTCTATGGCTACACCTTC
D gene: .
J gene: TRBJ1-2
clone size: .
V gene: TRBV11-2

CDR3 protein: CASSGGSFGGELFF
CDR3 DNA: TGTGCCAGCAGTGGCGGGTCCTTCGGCGGGGAGCTGTTTTTT
D gene: .
J gene: TRBJ2-2
clone size: once
V gene: TRBV28

CDR3 protein: CASSSDSTGGYTF
CDR3 DNA: TGTGCCAGCAGTTCAGACAGTACCGGTGGCTACACCTTC
D gene: .
J gene: TRBJ1-2
clone size: .
V gene: TRBV27

CDR3 protein: CASSQAWEGRTEAFF
CDR3 DNA: TGCGCCAGCAGCCAAGCATGGGAGGGACGGACTGAAGCTTTCTTT
D gene: .
J gene: TRBJ1-1
clone size: few
V gene: TRBV4-3

CDR3 protein: CATRTWDIQYF
CDR3 DNA: TGTGCCACCCGAACCTGGGACATTCAGTACTTC
D gene: .
J gene: TRBJ2-4
clone size: .
V gene: TRBV6-1

CDR3 protein: CASSPQGGPAHEQYF
CDR3 DNA: TGTGCCAGCAGCCCGCAAGGGGGGCCTGCCCACGAGCAGTACTTC
D gene: .
J gene: TRBJ2-7
clone size: few
V gene: TRBV7-2

CDR3 protein: CASSVGEGLSTDTQYF
CDR3 DNA: TGTGCCAGCAGCGTAGGGGAAGGGCTAAGCACAGATACGCAGTATTTT
D gene: .
J gene: TRBJ2-3
clone size: .
V gene: TRBV9

CDR3 protein: CASLAALGTEKGRFSTDTQYF
CDR3 DNA: TGTGCCAGTCTAGCCGCGTTAGGGACAGAAAAAGGACGTTTTAGCACAGATACGCAGTATTTT
D gene: TRBD1
J gene: TRBJ2-3
clone size: .
V gene: TRBV28

CDR3 protein: CASSFRDRGREYKQPQHF
CDR3 DNA: TGTGCCAGCAGCTTCCGGGACAGGGGGCGCGAGTATAAACAGCCCCAGCATTTT
D gene: .
J gene: TRBJ1-5
clone size: .
V gene: TRBV21-1

CDR3 protein: CASSPIPGELFF
CDR3 DNA: TGTGCCAGCAGCCCAATTCCCGGGGAGCTGTTTTTT
D gene: .
J gene: TRBJ2-2
clone size: once
V gene: TRBV5-4

CDR3 protein: CASSLGLAGSYEQYF
CDR3 DNA: TGTGCCAGCAGCTTAGGACTAGCGGGTTCCTACGAGCAGTACTTC
D gene: TRBD2
J gene: TRBJ2-7
clone size: .
V gene: TRBV11-2

CDR3 protein: CASSLAYRTIAKNIQYF
CDR3 DNA: TGCGCCAGCAGCTTGGCCTATAGAACAATAGCCAAAAACATTCAGTACTTC
D gene: .
J gene: TRBJ2-4
clone size: .
V gene: TRBV5-1

CDR3 protein: CASSSGPGGYGYTF
CDR3 DNA: TGTGCCAGCAGTTCCGGTCCGGGAGGGTATGGCTACACCTTC
D gene: .
J gene: TRBJ1-2
clone size: .
V gene: TRBV5-4

CDR3 protein: CAISATTSQETQYF
CDR3 DNA: TGTGCCATCAGCGCGACAACCAGCCAGGAGACCCAGTACTTC
D gene: .
J gene: TRBJ2-5
clone size: .
V gene: TRBV10-3

CDR3 protein: CASSLDRSGELFF
CDR3 DNA: TGTGCCAGCAGCTTAGATCGGAGCGGGGAGCTGTTTTTT
D gene: .
J gene: TRBJ2-2
clone size: few
V gene: TRBV11-3

CDR3 protein: CASSPTGSEAFF
CDR3 DNA: TGTGCCAGCAGTCCCACCGGATCGGAAGCTTTCTTT
D gene: .
J gene: TRBJ1-1
clone size: .
V gene: TRBV28

CDR3 protein: CAWGWRGRGINGYTF
CDR3 DNA: TGTGCCTGGGGCTGGCGGGGCAGGGGAATCAATGGCTACACCTTC
D gene: .
J gene: TRBJ1-2
clone size: .
V gene: TRBV30

CDR3 protein: CASSGQTNYGYTF
CDR3 DNA: TGTGCCAGCTCGGGACAGACTAACTATGGCTACACCTTC
D gene: TRBD1
J gene: TRBJ1-2
clone size: .
V gene: TRBV28

CDR3 protein: CAIRVGTGPDEQYF
CDR3 DNA: TGTGCCATCAGGGTTGGGACAGGGCCGGACGAGCAGTACTTC
D gene: TRBD1
J gene: TRBJ2-7
clone size: .
V gene: TRBV10-3

CDR3 protein: CASSDEQGAYEQYF
CDR3 DNA: TGTGCCAGCAGCGACGAGCAGGGGGCGTACGAGCAGTACTTC
D gene: TRBD1
J gene: TRBJ2-7
clone size: .
V gene: TRBV6-1

CDR3 protein: CASRQTGTATYEQYF
CDR3 DNA: TGTGCCAGCAGGCAAACCGGGACTGCCACCTACGAGCAGTACTTC
D gene: .
J gene: TRBJ2-7
clone size: .
V gene: TRBV27

CDR3 protein: CASSRPGQDMEYF
CDR3 DNA: TGTGCCAGCAGCCGCCCGGGACAGGACATGGAGTACTTC
D gene: TRBD1
J gene: TRBJ2-7
clone size: .
V gene: TRBV6-5

CDR3 protein: CASSLSGETQYF
CDR3 DNA: TGTGCCAGCAGCTTGTCTGGGGAGACCCAGTACTTC
D gene: .
J gene: TRBJ2-5
clone size: .
V gene: TRBV7-9

CDR3 protein: CASSLSAGTSGGSLISEQFF
CDR3 DNA: TGTGCCAGCAGCCTATCCGCCGGGACTAGCGGAGGGAGCTTGATCTCCGAGCAGTTCTTC
D gene: TRBD2
J gene: TRBJ2-1
clone size: .
V gene: TRBV2

CDR3 protein: CASSYSHSGNTIYF
CDR3 DNA: TGTGCCAGCAGTTACAGCCACTCTGGAAACACCATATATTTT
D gene: .
J gene: TRBJ1-3
clone size: .
V gene: TRBV6-5

CDR3 protein: CASSPPQGALFYEQYF
CDR3 DNA: TGTGCCAGCAGCCCTCCGCAGGGGGCCCTTTTTTACGAGCAGTACTTC
D gene: TRBD1
J gene: TRBJ2-7
clone size: .
V gene: TRBV28

CDR3 protein: CATGGGGNTIYF
CDR3 DNA: TGTGCCACCGGGGGTGGTGGAAACACCATATATTTT
D gene: .
J gene: TRBJ1-3
clone size: .
V gene: TRBV28

CDR3 protein: CASSLLTSGMDNEQFF
CDR3 DNA: TGTGCCAGCAGCTTGTTGACTAGCGGGATGGACAATGAGCAGTTCTTC
D gene: TRBD2
J gene: TRBJ2-1
clone size: .
V gene: TRBV13

CDR3 protein: CASSSIRLSGARYNEQFF
CDR3 DNA: TGTGCCAGCAGTTCCATCCGCCTAAGCGGGGCGCGGTACAATGAGCAGTTCTTC
D gene: TRBD2
J gene: TRBJ2-1
clone size: once
V gene: TRBV28